This T cell receptor beta chain stems from a study of blood T cell repertoires in COVID-19. Across the whole study: COVID-19 samples collected from the United States, Italy and Spain covered acute and convalescent phases. PBMCs, B-cell-depleted T cells, or T cells were the source of the cDNA or gDNA that made up the material.

The CDR3 sequence is 16 residues long. Looked up from germline, CDR1 is MGHRA and CDR2 is YSYEKL. V was trimmed by 1 base and J by 2 bases, leaving 13 bases between them. This clone occurred once. Per the authors' pipeline: Nucleated cell number was recorded as an estimate derived from reference gene primer amplification. The repertoire was sequenced with immunoSEQ multiplex PCR; TCRdb's copy has only in-frame clones and lacks some. That table supplies the V and J calls and clone size; D and trimming were determined from the DNA. The sample carries 150,000 to 200,000 clones, around 90% recorded once. Participants' reported clinical history set cohort assignment.

The sequence derives from a woman aged 18-29 years who had recovered from COVID-19. The specimen was PBMCs or T cells enriched from blood (not recorded which). This chain uses TRBV4-1 with TRBJ2-3, with a weak D call TRBD2 (6 bases). The CDR3 DNA reads as TGCGCCAGCAGCCAAGGACTAGGGAAGGACACAGATACGCAGTATTTT. It translates to CASSQGLGKDTDTQYF.